This T cell receptor (beta chain) was sequenced in a study of T cell responses to AZD1222 COVID-19 vaccine. General study findings and limits: Baseline seropositivity characterized only six AZD1222 recipients. In a largely white British group with more females than males, clonal diversity was possibly underestimated.

The CDR3 is 14 amino acids. V was clipped by 3 bases and J by 7 bases, with 12 bases between them. The V gene's germline CDR1 is KGHSH and CDR2 LQKENI. Notes on this clone: Its specificity is unknown.

TCRdb's table, derived via immunoSEQ multiplex PCR, lists solely in-frame clones and lacks some. Of 95,000 to 150,000 clones listed, roughly 92% were seen once; the top ten hold over 1.5%. This material consisted of peripheral blood, taken on day 0 of AZD1222 vaccination. This chain joins TRBV18 and TRBJ1-4; the D gene is possibly TRBD1 (6 bases). The receptor's source is an adult in good health. CDR3 sequence reads: CASSPYSGAEKLFF. CDR3 DNA: TGTGCCAGCTCACCGTATTCGGGGGCTGAAAAACTGTTTTTT.